These 15 T cell receptor beta chains share one sample of origin, sequenced in a study of cytomegalovirus exposure and HLA in healthy donors. The study ran its PCR with 60 Vbeta and 13 Jbeta primers. Clones were sequenced by immunoSEQ multiplex PCR, and TCRdb holds only the in-frame ones, with some missing. Of 150,000 to 200,000 clones in the sample, around 85% are singletons; the top ten hold approximately 2%. The specimen was PBMCs. The receptor source for this set is a man between 18 and 35 years old in good health and CMV-seronegative.

This chain uses TRBV19 with TRBJ1-2; D possibly corresponds to TRBD1 (5 bases). V dropped 2 bases and J dropped 5 bases, with 30 bases sitting between them. CDR3 length equals 20 residues. Germline assignment: CDR1 LNHDA and CDR2 SQIVND (reference sequence). CDR3 in amino acids: CASSIFAFSGREMVLYGYTF. CDR3 DNA sequence: TGTGCCAGTAGTATATTCGCGTTTTCGGGGCGGGAGATGGTTCTTTATGGCTACACCTTC.

This clone was picked up one time. V is TRBV9 and J is TRBJ1-1, with TRBD1 identical over 7 bases. With V trimmed by 0 bases and J by 4 bases, 6 bases remained unmatched. From germline, CDR1 is SGDLS and CDR2 YYNGEE. The CDR3 covers 15 residues. The CDR3 DNA reads TGTGCCAGCAGCGTAGGGGACAGTGTAGGCACTGAAGCTTTCTTT. It translates to CASSVGDSVGTEAFF.

This clone was detected only a few times. The V and J genes are TRBV7-6 and TRBJ2-5; D is unclear. CDR1 is SGHVS, CDR2 FNYEAQ, per germline. The CDR3 runs 12 residues. The V end lost 2 bases, the J end lost 2 bases, and 3 bases lay between the germline ends. CDR3 sequence (DNA): TGTGCCAGCAGCTTATATCAAGAGACCCAGTACTTC. Encoded protein: CASSLYQETQYF.

J is TRBJ2-1 and V is TRBV7-9, with TRBD2 matching over 8 bases. Germline V gene lookup returns CDR1 SEHNR and CDR2 FQNEAQ (reference sequence). The junction had 5 bases not matched to a gene; V was cut back by 10 bases and J by 0 bases. The CDR3 extends over 14 amino acids. CDR3 amino acids: CAIRGGSSYNEQFF. CDR3 sequence (DNA): TGTGCCATACGGGGGGGGAGCTCCTACAATGAGCAGTTCTTC.

This clone was observed a single time. The gene calls are TRBV4-3 and TRBJ2-2, with D hard to call. The CDR3 totals 14 residues. Trimming cost V 0 bases and J 4 bases, with 6 bases left between them. Germline CDR1 LGHNA, CDR2 YSLEER. The CDR3 DNA follows: TGCGCCAGCAGCCAAGATGTCGGCACCGGGGAGCTGTTTTTT. Its translation: CASSQDVGTGELFF.

CDR3 in DNA: TGTGCCAGCAGCGTAGGCCAGGGTTTTTCTTCACCCCTCCACTTT. Its protein is CASSVGQGFSSPLHF. The V gene is TRBV9, the J gene TRBJ1-6, with a weak D call TRBD1 (5 bases). Germline assignment: CDR1 SGDLS and CDR2 YYNGEE. The CDR3 is 15 amino acids. V shed 0 bases and J shed 9 bases, with 13 bases lying between them.

The genes are TRBV7-9 and TRBJ2-1, with 11 bases fitting TRBD2. CDR3 length equals 14 residues. The ends lost 0 bases at V and 10 bases at J; junction bases unmatched: 2. CDR1 and CDR2 (germline): SEHNR, FQNEAQ (reference sequence). The CDR3 spells CASSLALAGGEQFF. The CDR3, as DNA: TGTGCCAGCAGCTTAGCCCTAGCGGGAGGAGAGCAGTTCTTC.

V usage is TRBV18 and J usage is TRBJ1-1; D remains ambiguous. The germline gives CDR1 KGHSH, CDR2 LQKENI. The CDR3 length is 15 residues. Trimming pared 2 bases from V and 1 base from J, leaving 11 bases between. CDR3 DNA: TGTGCCAGCTCACCAGTCCAGGAAGGGAACACTGAAGCTTTCTTT. Amino acids: CASSPVQEGNTEAFF.

The rearrangement links TRBV6-6 to TRBJ1-4; D ambiguous. The V and J ends lost 2 bases and 4 bases respectively, with 8 bases between them. The length of the CDR3 is 14 residues. Germline CDR1 reads MNHNY; CDR2 reads SVGAGI (reference sequence). CDR3 region: CASSYRELNEKLFF. The CDR3 DNA follows: TGTGCCAGCAGTTACAGGGAGCTTAATGAAAAACTGTTTTTT.

In its sample, this clone was seen a few times. The chain combines TRBV5-1 with TRBJ2-7; TRBD1 matches 7 bases. This CDR3 comprises 14 residues. With 0 bases clipped from V and 6 bases from J, the junction kept 6 bases outside the gene matches. Germline loops: CDR1 SGHRS, CDR2 YFSETQ. The CDR3 nucleotides read TGCGCCAGCAGCTTGGAGGGGGCGCCTCGCGAGCAGTACTTC. It yields the protein CASSLEGAPREQYF.

The chain is built from TRBV5-1 and TRBJ2-3; 13 nucleotides align to TRBD2. The CDR3 runs to 16 residues. V trimming: 5 bases; J trimming: 0 bases; junction bases outside the gene matches: 3. Germline V gene lookup returns CDR1 SGHRS and CDR2 YFSETQ. CDR3 sequence: CASRRLAGGSTDTQYF. CDR3 nucleotide sequence: TGCGCCAGCAGGAGACTAGCGGGGGGAAGCACAGATACGCAGTATTTT.

This chain uses TRBV5-6 with TRBJ1-2; 8 positions match TRBD1. V lost 4 bases and J lost 1; bases outside the gene matches: 6. Germline CDR1 and CDR2: SGHDT and YYEEEE. CDR3 length: 15 amino acids. CDR3 bases: TGTGCCAGCAGCGACCGGACAGGGAGTAACTATGGCTACACCTTC. It specifies CASSDRTGSNYGYTF.

The chain links TRBV5-4 to TRBJ2-3; 9 nucleotides match TRBD1. Germline lookup yields CDR1 SGHNT and CDR2 YYREEE (reference sequence). The trim removed 0 bases at V and 0 bases at J, leaving 11 bases unmatched. The CDR3 extends over 19 amino acids. Here the CDR3 reads CASSLAVLWTGASTDTQYF. CDR3 in DNA: TGTGCCAGCAGCTTGGCCGTCTTATGGACAGGGGCTAGCACAGATACGCAGTATTTT.

The rearrangement links TRBV11-2 to TRBJ2-1; perhaps TRBD2 as D (5 bases). Between the trimmed V and J ends, which lost 3 bases and 0 bases, there was a span of 12 bases. Germline V CDR1 and CDR2: SGHAT, FQNNGV. This CDR3 spans 16 amino acids. In nucleotides, the CDR3 is TGTGCCAGCAGCTTGGAGGAGCTGGACTCCTACAATGAGCAGTTCTTC. Protein product: CASSLEELDSYNEQFF.

The chain recombines TRBV19 with TRBJ1-2; 7 nucleotides line up with TRBD1. The germline V gene encodes CDR1 LNHDA and CDR2 SQIVND (reference sequence). V shed 8 bases and J 7 bases; nucleotides not matched to a gene: 13. The CDR3 loop spans 14 amino acids. The CDR3: CASQSQTGRGGYTF. For the CDR3, the DNA is TGTGCCAGTCAATCCCAGACAGGGAGAGGTGGCTACACCTTC. Using reference TRBV19 and TRBJ1-2 for the parts outside the CDR3, the full variable domain is DGGITQSPKYLFRKEGQNVTLSCEQNLNHDAMYWYRQDPGQGLRLIYYSQIVNDFQKGDIAEGYSVSREKKESFPLTVTSAQKNPTAFYLCASQSQTGRGGYTFGSGTRLTVV.